The clone carrying this T cell receptor beta chain has a single count. Germline values: CDR1 SGHNT, CDR2 YENEEA. The CDR3 length is 16 residues. Trimming took off 5 bases at V and 0 bases at J, with 14 bases between the two ends. Assay used: immunoSEQ multiplex PCR; TCRdb lists only in-frame clones, some missing. This table has more than 65,000 clones, about 81% appearing once. These data belong to a study of technical replicates of blood from a few donors. Sequenced material: PBMCs. The chain combines TRBV11-3 with TRBJ2-1, with a possible D match to TRBD2 (6 bases). This clonotype was sampled from a human donor in good health. Some clones in this sample may be carry-over from other donors' samples. CDR3 loop: CASSQYGGSSYNEQFF. The CDR3 DNA sequence: TGTGCCAGCAGCCAATATGGGGGGAGCTCCTACAATGAGCAGTTCTTC.